The subject of this entry is one TCR beta chain. This clonotype was detected ten times or more. Its antigen specificity is not known. A read error is possible here, since a much larger clone lies one base away. This sample stems from a study of T cells in Graves' hyperthyroidism and ophthalmopathy (dated by TCRdb to the late 2010s). Regarding the study in general: Peripheral blood samples were taken at the time of initial diagnosis, prior to any treatment. A discovery cohort of 95 to 100 patients, about 40 with Graves' ophthalmopathy and approximately 57 with stable Graves' hyperthyroidism, was used to find distinguishing TCR V-J signatures. Prospective prediction of ophthalmopathy was tested in an independent validation cohort consisting of some 20 hyperthyroidism patients and 15 or so patients who later progressed to ophthalmopathy. The approximately 97 discovery patients were randomly divided into training and test sets at a 7:3 ratio. In addition, the study compared T-cell repertoires in thyroid tissue and in blood from six Graves' hyperthyroidism patients. Once sampling was done, hyperthyroidism patients were given methimazole at a starting dose of 30 mg daily, whereas ophthalmopathy patients were given high-dose intravenous methylprednisolone. TCR Vbeta CDR3 sequencing of roughly 140 peripheral blood samples (43 ophthalmopathy, 75 hyperthyroidism and about 17 progressor patients) is reported in the paper.

General study outcomes and caveats: Most expanded thyroid clonotypes (frequency above 0.001) were also found in blood, which suggests that blood repertoires may mirror thyroid immune responses. A model built on a 13 V-J signature distinguished ophthalmopathy from stable hyperthyroidism, reaching about 88% sensitivity and around 82% specificity in cross-validation and 80%/75% in testing. No statistical method was used to fix the sample size in advance, and group allocation was not hidden from the investigators. In validation, progression to ophthalmopathy was predicted by the model with approximately 67% sensitivity and 72.22% specificity, a median of 6.5 months before onset.

In the ophthalmopathy patients, disease was moderately to severely active, with a Clinical Activity Score of 3 or more, a NOSPECS grade of 4 or more, and a duration of less than 3 months. Patients with uncontrolled infections, other autoimmune diseases, pregnancy or lactation were excluded. Diagnoses were established on the basis of clinical symptoms, serum thyroxine and TRAb, thyroid ultrasound, and orbital computed tomography. PBMCs were isolated from about 9 ml of fresh peripheral blood by Ficoll-Paque density gradient centrifugation. Trizol reagent was used to extract total RNA, and RNA quality was then checked on an Agilent 2100 Bioanalyzer. The TCR beta CDR3 regions were amplified from the RNA transcripts. The TCR CDR3 was subjected to a first round of RT-PCR using the HTBI primer set and the Qiagen OneStep RT-PCR kit. Libraries were constructed in a second round of multiplex PCR, after which size selection and purification were carried out. Libraries were sequenced paired-end with 100 bp reads on an Illumina HiSeq2000. The published analysis was carried out like this. SOAPnuke was used to process the raw data, throwing out any read that contained adapters or uncalled bases, had a mean Phred below 15, or lacked an exact constant-primer or identifier match. High-quality paired reads were merged with COPE v1.2.5, and unique nucleotide sequences were defined as clonotypes. MiTCR v1.1 was used to align clonotypes to the IMGT TRBV, TRBD and TRBJ reference segments. The analysis was restricted to V-J combinations with a frequency above 0.0001, which together covered 98% to 99.2% of the repertoires. A TCS score was defined as the ratio of F50 (clonal expansion) to E x V (chaos), with BLOSUM62-based TCRdist applied between CDR3 peptides within each V-J. Welch's t-statistics and random forest reduced fewer than 600 V-J features to 13, which were used in a naive Bayes classifier (R e1071). TCRdb reprocessed the public reads (quality trimming at Q25 with fastp, clone calling with MiXCR) and kept in-frame beta chains. Every distinct CDR3 protein forms one entry, paired with its most common genes and DNA. The authors' filters were not applied to this entry. The sample data list about 350,000 distinct CDR3 sequences, and about a sixth of these were observed just once. Together, the top ten hold about 16% of the sample.

From a lookup of the germline V gene (reference sequence), CDR1 and CDR2 are DFQATT and SNEGSKA. Including the terminal cysteine and phenylalanine, the CDR3 comprises 16 residues. Just the 48-base CDR3 DNA is kept, in frame starting at base 1. This receptor was taken from a woman between 35 and 50 years old with Graves' ophthalmopathy. Sequenced sample: blood. The sequence joins TRBV20-1 to TRBJ2-7; a stretch of 8 junction bases matches TRBD1. The CDR3 corresponds to CSASSVTGATSYGQYF. The DNA reads TGCAGTGCTAGCTCGGTGACAGGGGCCACTTCCTACGGGCAGTACTTC.